The rows below give T cell receptor beta chains drawn from one sample of a study of T cell clonotyping in hematopoietic cell transplantation. Assay: immunoSEQ multiplex PCR; the TCRdb copy retains only in-frame clones and omits some. The data contain roughly 6,000 clones, around 80% of them seen just once; the ten biggest clones take up about 14%. The sample in question was peripheral blood mononuclear cells, obtained before stem cell transplant. The receptors shown here come from a woman aged 45 to 65 with acute myeloid leukemia. Some clones in this sample may be carry-over from other donors' samples. CDR3s include the opening cysteine and the closing phenylalanine or tryptophan. Fields, in order: CDR3 DNA, CDR3 protein, D gene, V gene, J gene, clone size. A D gene is named only where the DNA matches it firmly. Clone size is stated in some rows and not others, as once, few, many or a class when expanded.

cdr3_nt: TGCGCCAGCAGTGGGGTAGCGGGAGCTGGGTCCTACGAGCAGTACTTC
cdr3_aa: CASSGVAGAGSYEQYF
d_call: TRBD2
v_call: TRBV10-2
j_call: TRBJ2-7
clone_size: few

cdr3_nt: TGTGCCAGCACCAAGGGACAGAACTTAGAAGCTTTCTTT
cdr3_aa: CASTKGQNLEAFF
d_call: TRBD1
v_call: TRBV2
j_call: TRBJ1-1
clone_size: few

cdr3_nt: TGTGCCAGTAGCGGACAGATTGATGGCTACACCTTC
cdr3_aa: CASSGQIDGYTF
d_call: NA
v_call: TRBV19
j_call: TRBJ1-2
clone_size: once

cdr3_nt: TGTGCCAGCAGTTTTGCGGGGGGGTACGAGCAGTACTTC
cdr3_aa: CASSFAGGYEQYF
d_call: TRBD2
v_call: TRBV28
j_call: TRBJ2-7
clone_size: NA

cdr3_nt: TGTGCCAGCAGCAGCATACCCTCAGATACGCAGTATTTT
cdr3_aa: CASSSIPSDTQYF
d_call: NA
v_call: TRBV7-6
j_call: TRBJ2-3
clone_size: NA

cdr3_nt: TGTGCCACCAGCAGAGATAGAGGGGCGTCTGGAAACACCATATATTTT
cdr3_aa: CATSRDRGASGNTIYF
d_call: NA
v_call: TRBV15
j_call: TRBJ1-3
clone_size: NA

cdr3_nt: TGTGGGGTCCAGACCACAGGGAGATCAGCTTTCTTT
cdr3_aa: CGVQTTGRSAFF
d_call: NA
v_call: TRBV2
j_call: TRBJ1-1
clone_size: NA

cdr3_nt: TGTGCCAGCAGATCTGCGACTAGCGGGTCTTCAAGCTCCTACAATGAGCAGTTCTTC
cdr3_aa: CASRSATSGSSSSYNEQFF
d_call: TRBD2
v_call: TRBV28
j_call: TRBJ2-1
clone_size: NA

cdr3_nt: TGTGCCTGGAGTGGCGTAGCTAACTATGGCTACACCTTC
cdr3_aa: CAWSGVANYGYTF
d_call: NA
v_call: TRBV30
j_call: TRBJ1-2
clone_size: NA

cdr3_nt: TGTGCCAGCAGCTTAGAAGGGACTTCCTACGAGCAGTACTTC
cdr3_aa: CASSLEGTSYEQYF
d_call: NA
v_call: TRBV11-2
j_call: TRBJ2-7
clone_size: NA

cdr3_nt: TGTGCCAGTAGTATAACCGACATTGGGGAGCAGTACTTC
cdr3_aa: CASSITDIGEQYF
d_call: NA
v_call: TRBV19
j_call: TRBJ2-7
clone_size: once

cdr3_nt: TGTGCCAGCAGTGGGGGGGACACCGGGGAGCTGTTTTTT
cdr3_aa: CASSGGDTGELFF
d_call: NA
v_call: TRBV2
j_call: TRBJ2-2
clone_size: NA

cdr3_nt: TGCGCCAGCAGCTTGGGGAACAGGGAAAGCTCCTATAATTCACCCCTCCACTTT
cdr3_aa: CASSLGNRESSYNSPLHF
d_call: NA
v_call: TRBV5-1
j_call: TRBJ1-6
clone_size: NA

cdr3_nt: TGTGCCAGCGCCCAACCGGGCCAGGGGGGTCTCACAGATACGCAGTATTTT
cdr3_aa: CASAQPGQGGLTDTQYF
d_call: NA
v_call: TRBV19
j_call: TRBJ2-3
clone_size: NA

cdr3_nt: TGTGCCAGCAGCTCCGCTAGCGGCTCCTACAATGAGCAGTTCTTC
cdr3_aa: CASSSASGSYNEQFF
d_call: TRBD2
v_call: TRBV13
j_call: TRBJ2-1
clone_size: NA

cdr3_nt: TGTGCCACCAGCAGAGATCGGGGGCTCAAGGCGGGCGCCTACGAGCAGTACTTC
cdr3_aa: CATSRDRGLKAGAYEQYF
d_call: NA
v_call: TRBV15
j_call: TRBJ2-7
clone_size: NA

cdr3_nt: TGTGCCAGCAGTGGGCGGGGGCAAGGGGAAAAACTGTTTTTT
cdr3_aa: CASSGRGQGEKLFF
d_call: NA
v_call: TRBV6-6
j_call: TRBJ1-4
clone_size: NA

cdr3_nt: TGCGCCAGCAGCTTCGGGACAGGCTTCTCTGGAAACACCATATATTTT
cdr3_aa: CASSFGTGFSGNTIYF
d_call: TRBD1
v_call: TRBV5-1
j_call: TRBJ1-3
clone_size: few

cdr3_nt: TGTGCCAGCAGCTTAATCACTGAAGCTTTCTTT
cdr3_aa: CASSLITEAFF
d_call: NA
v_call: TRBV7-9
j_call: TRBJ1-1
clone_size: NA

cdr3_nt: TGTGCCAGCAGCCAAAATTTCCTGGGAGGGGTCGAAAAACTGTTTTTT
cdr3_aa: CASSQNFLGGVEKLFF
d_call: NA
v_call: TRBV14
j_call: TRBJ1-4
clone_size: NA

cdr3_nt: TGCGCCAGCAGCCAAGATTCAGGGGGTAGGACCTATAATTCACCCCTCCACTTT
cdr3_aa: CASSQDSGGRTYNSPLHF
d_call: TRBD1
v_call: TRBV4-1
j_call: TRBJ1-6
clone_size: large

cdr3_nt: TGCGCCAGCAGCCTGTGGGGGACTAGCGGAAGCACAGATACGCAGTATTTT
cdr3_aa: CASSLWGTSGSTDTQYF
d_call: TRBD2
v_call: TRBV4-1
j_call: TRBJ2-3
clone_size: NA

cdr3_nt: TGTGCCAGTACCTCAAGGGACTACTCTGGGGCCAACGTCCTGACTTTC
cdr3_aa: CASTSRDYSGANVLTF
d_call: TRBD2
v_call: TRBV19
j_call: TRBJ2-6
clone_size: once

cdr3_nt: TGTGCCAGCAGTGCTGGGCGGGAGAGCTACAATGAGCAGTTCTTC
cdr3_aa: CASSAGRESYNEQFF
d_call: TRBD2
v_call: TRBV6-4
j_call: TRBJ2-1
clone_size: NA

cdr3_nt: TGTGCCAGCGAGGGGACAGATAGCAATCAGCCCCAGCATTTT
cdr3_aa: CASEGTDSNQPQHF
d_call: TRBD1
v_call: TRBV2
j_call: TRBJ1-5
clone_size: NA

cdr3_nt: TGTGCCAGCAGCCAAGCTCAACCCCCGTCCTACGAGCAGTACTTC
cdr3_aa: CASSQAQPPSYEQYF
d_call: NA
v_call: TRBV4-2
j_call: TRBJ2-7
clone_size: NA

cdr3_nt: TGTGCCAGCAGTGAACTCACAGCATACAATGAGCAGTTCTTC
cdr3_aa: CASSELTAYNEQFF
d_call: NA
v_call: TRBV2
j_call: TRBJ2-1
clone_size: NA

cdr3_nt: TGTGCCAGCAGTGAAGTGGAGGGGAATGGCTACACCTTC
cdr3_aa: CASSEVEGNGYTF
d_call: NA
v_call: TRBV2
j_call: TRBJ1-2
clone_size: NA

cdr3_nt: TGTGCCAGTAGTATACCAGGGCGGGAGGGCTACGAGCAGTACTTC
cdr3_aa: CASSIPGREGYEQYF
d_call: TRBD2
v_call: TRBV19
j_call: TRBJ2-7
clone_size: once

cdr3_nt: TGTGCCAGCAGTTACGGACAGGGCGCAAACACCATATATTTT
cdr3_aa: CASSYGQGANTIYF
d_call: TRBD1
v_call: TRBV6-6
j_call: TRBJ1-3
clone_size: few

cdr3_nt: TGTGCCAGCAGCCCCCCCGTGCGGGACGAGCAGTACTTC
cdr3_aa: CASSPPVRDEQYF
d_call: NA
v_call: TRBV7-8
j_call: TRBJ2-7
clone_size: NA

cdr3_nt: TGTGCCAGCAGCGCTTACAGGGGTAACACTGAAGCTTTCTTT
cdr3_aa: CASSAYRGNTEAFF
d_call: TRBD1
v_call: TRBV7-6
j_call: TRBJ1-1
clone_size: few

cdr3_nt: TGTGCCAGCAGTGAGAGTGTGTCTCGAGGAGAGACCCAGTACTTC
cdr3_aa: CASSESVSRGETQYF
d_call: NA
v_call: TRBV2
j_call: TRBJ2-5
clone_size: NA

cdr3_nt: TGTGCCAGTAGTATAATTTGGCGGTTGGAAACAGCCTCTGGAAACACCATATATTTT
cdr3_aa: CASSIIWRLETASGNTIYF
d_call: NA
v_call: TRBV19
j_call: TRBJ1-3
clone_size: NA

cdr3_nt: TGTGCCAGCAGTCGGCCGGGGAAAGCTCAAGAAGGCTACACCTTC
cdr3_aa: CASSRPGKAQEGYTF
d_call: NA
v_call: TRBV6-6
j_call: TRBJ1-2
clone_size: NA

cdr3_nt: TGCGCCAGCAGCGGCGGAGGGAGGAAGAACACTGAAGCTTTCTTT
cdr3_aa: CASSGGGRKNTEAFF
d_call: NA
v_call: TRBV5-1
j_call: TRBJ1-1
clone_size: NA

cdr3_nt: TGTGCCAGCAGCGTAGCGTCAGGGCGAGAGACCCAGTACTTC
cdr3_aa: CASSVASGRETQYF
d_call: NA
v_call: TRBV9
j_call: TRBJ2-5
clone_size: NA

cdr3_nt: TGTGCCAGCAGCTTGCCGGGACAGGGGAACACTGAAGCTTTCTTT
cdr3_aa: CASSLPGQGNTEAFF
d_call: TRBD1
v_call: TRBV5-6
j_call: TRBJ1-1
clone_size: once

cdr3_nt: TGTGCCAGCAGCTTAGATTCTAGAACTGGAAACACCATATATTTT
cdr3_aa: CASSLDSRTGNTIYF
d_call: NA
v_call: TRBV7-2
j_call: TRBJ1-3
clone_size: NA

cdr3_nt: TGTGCCAGCAGCCAGACAGGGAACACTGAAGCTTTCTTT
cdr3_aa: CASSQTGNTEAFF
d_call: NA
v_call: TRBV16
j_call: TRBJ1-1
clone_size: NA